The clone carrying this T cell receptor beta chain was picked up one time. Its antigen is not identified. Primers included in the PCR were 60 Vbeta and 13 Jbeta primers. Here immunoSEQ multiplex PCR was the method, and the copy in TCRdb shows in-frame clones only, minus some. Of roughly 200,000 clones in the sample, 70% to 85% are singletons; the top ten hold under 4.5%. The data are from a study of cytomegalovirus exposure and HLA in healthy donors. The junction had 0 bases not matched to a gene; V was cut back by 1 base and J by 5 bases. CDR1 and CDR2 (germline): SGHNT, YENEEA. The CDR3 is 13 residues long. Study-wide points: TCR beta chain V- and J-gene trimming was linked, in a later analysis, to a missense variant in DCLRE1C. Analysis was performed later, and it showed HLA-associated TCR beta chains to be more clonally expanded than equally common others.

The sample taken for sequencing was PBMCs. The source is a woman aged 25-40 years in good health and CMV-seropositive. The chain recombines TRBV11-3 with TRBJ2-7, with TRBD1 matching 9 bases. The CDR3 is CASSLGTGDEQYF. The DNA of the CDR3 is TGTGCCAGCAGCTTAGGGACAGGGGACGAGCAGTACTTC.